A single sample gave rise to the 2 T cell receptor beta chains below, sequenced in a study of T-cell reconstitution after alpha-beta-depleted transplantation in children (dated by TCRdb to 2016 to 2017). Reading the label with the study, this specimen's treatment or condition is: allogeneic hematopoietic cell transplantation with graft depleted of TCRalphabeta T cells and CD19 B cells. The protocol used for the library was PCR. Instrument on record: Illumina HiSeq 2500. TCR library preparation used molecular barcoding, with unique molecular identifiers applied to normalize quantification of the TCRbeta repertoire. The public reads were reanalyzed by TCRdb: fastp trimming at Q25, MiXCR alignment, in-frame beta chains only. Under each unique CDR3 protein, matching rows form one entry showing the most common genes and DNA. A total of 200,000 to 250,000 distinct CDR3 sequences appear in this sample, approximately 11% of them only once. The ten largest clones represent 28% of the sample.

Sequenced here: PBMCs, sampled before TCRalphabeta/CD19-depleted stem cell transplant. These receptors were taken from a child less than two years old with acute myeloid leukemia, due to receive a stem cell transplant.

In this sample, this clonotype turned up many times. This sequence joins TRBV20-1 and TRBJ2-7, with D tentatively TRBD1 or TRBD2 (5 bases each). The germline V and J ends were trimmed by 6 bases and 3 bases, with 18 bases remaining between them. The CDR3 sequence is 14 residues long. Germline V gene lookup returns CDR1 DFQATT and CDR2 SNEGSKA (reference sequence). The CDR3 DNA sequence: TGCAGTGCCAGGGAGCAGGGAAGAGGCTACGAGCAGTACTTC. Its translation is CSAREQGRGYEQYF.

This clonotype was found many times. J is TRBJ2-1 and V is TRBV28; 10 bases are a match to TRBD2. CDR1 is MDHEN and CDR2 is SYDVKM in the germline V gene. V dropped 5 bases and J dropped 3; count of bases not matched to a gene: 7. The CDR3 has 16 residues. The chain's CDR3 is CASSSPSGGFYNEQFF. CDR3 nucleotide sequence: TGTGCCAGCAGTAGCCCTAGCGGGGGCTTCTACAATGAGCAGTTCTTC.